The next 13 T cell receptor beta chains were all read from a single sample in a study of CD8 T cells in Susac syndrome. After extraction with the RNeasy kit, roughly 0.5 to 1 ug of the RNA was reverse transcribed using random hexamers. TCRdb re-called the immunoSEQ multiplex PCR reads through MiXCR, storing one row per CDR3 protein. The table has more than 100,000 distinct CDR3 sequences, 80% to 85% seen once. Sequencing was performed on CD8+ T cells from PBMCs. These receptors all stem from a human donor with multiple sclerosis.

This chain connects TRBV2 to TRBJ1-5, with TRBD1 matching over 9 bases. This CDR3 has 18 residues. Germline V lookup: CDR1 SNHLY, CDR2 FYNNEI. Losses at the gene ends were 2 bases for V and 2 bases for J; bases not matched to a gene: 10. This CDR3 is CASSESTGGWGGNQPQHF. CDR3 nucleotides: TGTGCCAGCAGTGAAAGTACAGGGGGCTGGGGGGGCAATCAGCCCCAGCATTTT.

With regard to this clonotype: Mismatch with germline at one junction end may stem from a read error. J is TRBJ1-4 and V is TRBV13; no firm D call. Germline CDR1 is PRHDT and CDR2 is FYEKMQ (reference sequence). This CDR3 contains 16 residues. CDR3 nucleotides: TGTGCCGGCAGCGGCCCTCGTGAGGCAACTAATGAAAAACTGTTTTTT. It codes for CAGSGPREATNEKLFF.

CDR3 residues: CASSSFGIGGLRTQYF. For the CDR3, the DNA is TGTGCCAGTAGTTCCTTCGGTATCGGGGGCCTCAGGACCCAGTACTTC. J is TRBJ2-5 and V is TRBV19, with D tentatively TRBD1 or TRBD2 (6 bases each). V lost 5 bases and J 7 bases, leaving 23 bases between the germline ends. The CDR3 runs 16 residues. The germline CDR1 and CDR2 sequences are LNHDA and SQIVND (reference sequence).

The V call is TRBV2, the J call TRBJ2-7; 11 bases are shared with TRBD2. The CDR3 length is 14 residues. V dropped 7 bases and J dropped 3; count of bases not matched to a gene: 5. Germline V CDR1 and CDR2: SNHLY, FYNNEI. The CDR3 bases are TGTGCCAGCATGGAGACTAGCGGGGACTACGAGCAGTACTTC. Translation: CASMETSGDYEQYF.

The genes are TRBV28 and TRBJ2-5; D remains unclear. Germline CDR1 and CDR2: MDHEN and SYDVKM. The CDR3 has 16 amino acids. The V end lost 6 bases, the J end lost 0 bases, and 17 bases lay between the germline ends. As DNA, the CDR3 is TGTGCCAGCAGCGATACAAGGGATCGGTACCAAGAGACCCAGTACTTC. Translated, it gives CASSDTRDRYQETQYF.

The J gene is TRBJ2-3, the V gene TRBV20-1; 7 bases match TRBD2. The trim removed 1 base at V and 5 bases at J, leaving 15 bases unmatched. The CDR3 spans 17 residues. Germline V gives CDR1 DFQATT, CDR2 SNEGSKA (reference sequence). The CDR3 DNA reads TGCAGTGCTAGAGCCTCGGGGAACGCGGGAGTAAGAGATACGCAGTATTTT. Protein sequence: CSARASGNAGVRDTQYF.

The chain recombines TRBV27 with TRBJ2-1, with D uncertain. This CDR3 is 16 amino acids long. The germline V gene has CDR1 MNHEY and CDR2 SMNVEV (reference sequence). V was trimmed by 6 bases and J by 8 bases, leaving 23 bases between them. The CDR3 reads CASRLTSTSTPDEQFF. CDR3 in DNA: TGTGCCAGCAGACTTACGTCGACAAGCACCCCCGATGAGCAGTTCTTC.

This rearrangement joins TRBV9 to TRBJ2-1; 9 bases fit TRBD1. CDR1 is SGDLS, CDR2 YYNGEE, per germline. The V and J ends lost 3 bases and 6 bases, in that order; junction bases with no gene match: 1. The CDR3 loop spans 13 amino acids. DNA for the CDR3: TGTGCCAGCAGCGAGGGACAGGGCAATGAGCAGTTCTTC. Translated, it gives CASSEGQGNEQFF. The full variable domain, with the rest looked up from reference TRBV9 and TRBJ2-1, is DSGVTQTPKHLITATGQRVTLRCSPRSGDLSVYWYQQSLDQGLQFLIQYYNGEERAKGNILERFSAQQFPDLHSELNLSSLELGDSALYFCASSEGQGNEQFFGPGTRLTVL.

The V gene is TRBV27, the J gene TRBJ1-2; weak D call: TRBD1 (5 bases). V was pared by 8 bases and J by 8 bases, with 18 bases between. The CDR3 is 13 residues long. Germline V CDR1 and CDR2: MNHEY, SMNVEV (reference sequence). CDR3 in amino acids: CASGPLGLGGYTF. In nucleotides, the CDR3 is TGTGCCAGCGGACCACTGGGGCTAGGGGGCTACACCTTC.

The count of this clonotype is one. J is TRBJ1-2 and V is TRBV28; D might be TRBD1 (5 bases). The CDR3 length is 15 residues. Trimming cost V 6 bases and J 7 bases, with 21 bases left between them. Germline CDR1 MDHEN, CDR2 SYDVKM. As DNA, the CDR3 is TGTGCCAGCAGCCTCCTCAGGGACGAGGGATCTGGCTACACCTTC. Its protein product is CASSLLRDEGSGYTF.

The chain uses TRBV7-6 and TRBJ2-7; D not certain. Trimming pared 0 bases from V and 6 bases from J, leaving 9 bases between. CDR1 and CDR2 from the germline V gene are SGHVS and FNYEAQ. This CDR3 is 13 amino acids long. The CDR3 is CASSLADGSEQYV. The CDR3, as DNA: TGTGCCAGCAGCTTAGCTGATGGCAGCGAGCAGTACGTC.

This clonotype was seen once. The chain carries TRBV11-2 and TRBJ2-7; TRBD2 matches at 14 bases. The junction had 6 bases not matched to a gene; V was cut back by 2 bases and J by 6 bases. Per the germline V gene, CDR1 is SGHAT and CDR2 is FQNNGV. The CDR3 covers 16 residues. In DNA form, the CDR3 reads TGTGCCAGCAGCTTATATCCAGGGACTAGCGGGAGCGAGCAGTACGTC. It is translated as CASSLYPGTSGSEQYV.

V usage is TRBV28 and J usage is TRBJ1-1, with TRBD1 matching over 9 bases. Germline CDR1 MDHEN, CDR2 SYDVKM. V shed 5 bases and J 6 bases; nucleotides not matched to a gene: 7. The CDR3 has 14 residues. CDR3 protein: CASSLRDRVAEAFF. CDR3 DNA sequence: TGTGCCAGCAGTCTACGGGACAGGGTCGCTGAAGCTTTCTTT.